Listed here are 8 T cell receptor beta chains from one sample, sequenced in a study of T cells after yellow fever vaccination (dated 2019 in TCRdb). The receptor library was made with 5' RACE. Sequencing instrument: Illumina NovaSeq 6000. TCRdb reprocessed the public reads (quality trimming at Q25 with fastp, clone calling with MiXCR) and kept in-frame beta chains. Records with the same CDR3 protein are collapsed into one entry carrying the most frequent genes and DNA. A total of 400,000 to 450,000 distinct CDR3 sequences appear in this sample, around 20% of them only once. The top ten hold 15% to 20% of the sample. The treatment or condition label, as the study defines it: live attenuated yellow fever vaccine strain. The sample consisted of PBMCs, taken before the yellow fever booster vaccination. The receptors shown here come from a man younger than 30 who received the YFV17D yellow fever vaccine.

Only a few counts were recorded for this clonotype. The chain carries TRBV7-3 and TRBJ2-2; 11 bases are shared with TRBD2. This CDR3 is 18 amino acids long. Germline CDR1 SGHTA, CDR2 FQGTGA. The V segment lost 0 bases and the J segment 5 bases; nucleotides outside the gene matches: 8. The CDR3 DNA sequence: TGTGCCAGCAGCTTAACGCTAGCGGGGGGCATAGATACCGGGGAGCTGTTTTTT. This codes for CASSLTLAGGIDTGELFF.

The chain recombines TRBV5-1 with TRBJ2-7; 7 bases match TRBD1. Germline lookup yields CDR1 SGHRS and CDR2 YFSETQ. Trimming removed 3 bases from V and 5 bases from J; junction bases left unmatched: 5. This CDR3 has 13 amino acids. CDR3: CASSSGQRNEQYF. In DNA form, the CDR3 reads TGCGCCAGCAGCTCGGGACAGAGGAACGAGCAGTACTTC.

This clonotype occurred a few times. The chain recombines TRBV18 with TRBJ2-1; D not certain. The CDR3 spans 13 residues. With 6 bases removed from V and 8 bases from J, the gap between germline ends came to 14 bases. Per germline, CDR1 KGHSH and CDR2 LQKENI. The CDR3 DNA sequence: TGTGCCAGCTCCTCGACGAGCGTCGATGAGCAGTTCTTC. As protein: CASSSTSVDEQFF.

The chain is built from TRBV27 and TRBJ2-1; D is unclear. Trimming removed 2 bases from V and 0 bases from J, with 8 bases in between. CDR3 length: 15 residues. Per the germline V gene, CDR1 is MNHEY and CDR2 is SMNVEV (reference sequence). The CDR3 nucleotides read TGTGCCAGCAGTTTACGAGCGTTCTCCTACAATGAGCAGTTCTTC. Protein product: CASSLRAFSYNEQFF.

A few counts support this clonotype. V and J are TRBV15 and TRBJ2-1, with 8 bases that match TRBD2. This CDR3 spans 15 amino acids. The V segment lost 9 bases and the J segment 12 bases; nucleotides outside the gene matches: 19. CDR1 is LNHNV, CDR2 YYDKDF, per germline (reference sequence). The CDR3 coding sequence is TGTGCCACTCGCGGTGCTACGGGGGGGCCCCCGGCGCAGTTCTTC. Translation gives CATRGATGGPPAQFF.

The V and J genes are TRBV6-6 and TRBJ1-1; tentative D call: TRBD1 (5 bases). In germline, CDR1 is MNHNY, CDR2 SVGAGI (reference sequence). The germline V and J ends were trimmed by 8 bases and 7 bases, with 17 bases remaining between them. This CDR3 spans 13 amino acids. CDR3 region: CASSGPTGGEAFF. In DNA, the CDR3 is TGTGCCAGCTCCGGACCGACTGGGGGTGAAGCTTTCTTT.

V and J are TRBV10-1 and TRBJ2-3, with TRBD1 as a possible D gene (6 bases). This CDR3 has 15 residues. V lost 3 bases and J 2 bases, leaving 12 bases between the germline ends. The V gene's germline CDR1 is WNHNN and CDR2 SYGVQD (reference sequence). In nucleotides, the CDR3 is TGCGCCAGCAGTGAATGGACAGACACCACAGATACGCAGTATTTT. Residues: CASSEWTDTTDTQYF.

The rearrangement joins TRBV24-1 to TRBJ1-2; weak D call: TRBD1 (5 bases). The V end was cut by 7 bases, the J end by 7 bases, with 15 bases between. Germline assignment: CDR1 KGHDR and CDR2 SFDVKD. The CDR3 extends over 13 amino acids. Written as DNA, the CDR3 is TGTGCCACCAGCGACCAATGGGGGTCTGGCTACACCTTC. It translates to CATSDQWGSGYTF.